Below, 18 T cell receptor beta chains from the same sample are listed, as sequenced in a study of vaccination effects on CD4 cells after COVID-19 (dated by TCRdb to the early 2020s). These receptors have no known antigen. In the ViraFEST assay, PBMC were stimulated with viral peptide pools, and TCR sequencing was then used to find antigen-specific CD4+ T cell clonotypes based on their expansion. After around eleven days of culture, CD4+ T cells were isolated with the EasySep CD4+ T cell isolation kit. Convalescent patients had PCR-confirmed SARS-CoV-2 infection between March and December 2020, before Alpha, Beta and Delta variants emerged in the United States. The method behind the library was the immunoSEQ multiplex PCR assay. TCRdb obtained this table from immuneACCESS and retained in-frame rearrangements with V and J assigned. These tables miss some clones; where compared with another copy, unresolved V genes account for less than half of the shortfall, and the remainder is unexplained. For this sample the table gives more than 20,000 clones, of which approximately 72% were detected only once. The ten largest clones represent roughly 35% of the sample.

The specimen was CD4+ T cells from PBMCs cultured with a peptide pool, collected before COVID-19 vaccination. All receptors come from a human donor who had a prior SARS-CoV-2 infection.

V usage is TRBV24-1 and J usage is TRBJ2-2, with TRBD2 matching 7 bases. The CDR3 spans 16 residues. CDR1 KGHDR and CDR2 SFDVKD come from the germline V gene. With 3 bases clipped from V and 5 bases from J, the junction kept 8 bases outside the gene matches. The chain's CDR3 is CATSDAASGGTGELFF. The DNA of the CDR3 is TGTGCCACCAGTGATGCGGCTAGCGGAGGGACCGGGGAGCTGTTTTTT.

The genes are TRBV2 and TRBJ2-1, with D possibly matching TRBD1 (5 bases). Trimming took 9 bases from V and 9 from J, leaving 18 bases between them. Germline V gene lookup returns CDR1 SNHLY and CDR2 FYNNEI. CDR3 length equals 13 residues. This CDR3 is CASTWGMSVEQFF. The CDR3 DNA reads TGTGCCAGTACTTGGGGCATGTCGGTTGAGCAGTTCTTC.

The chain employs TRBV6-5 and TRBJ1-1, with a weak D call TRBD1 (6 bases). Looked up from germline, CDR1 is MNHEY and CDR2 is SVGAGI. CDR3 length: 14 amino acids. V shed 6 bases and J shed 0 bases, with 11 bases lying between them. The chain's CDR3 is CASRDSNLNTEAFF. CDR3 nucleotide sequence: TGTGCCAGCAGGGACAGTAACCTGAACACTGAAGCTTTCTTT.

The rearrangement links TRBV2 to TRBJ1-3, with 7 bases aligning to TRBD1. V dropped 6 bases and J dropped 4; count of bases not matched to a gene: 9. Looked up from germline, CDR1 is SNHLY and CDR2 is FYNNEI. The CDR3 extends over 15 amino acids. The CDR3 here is CASRRTQGTGNTIYF. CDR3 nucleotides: TGTGCCAGCAGGCGAACACAGGGGACCGGAAACACCATATATTTT.

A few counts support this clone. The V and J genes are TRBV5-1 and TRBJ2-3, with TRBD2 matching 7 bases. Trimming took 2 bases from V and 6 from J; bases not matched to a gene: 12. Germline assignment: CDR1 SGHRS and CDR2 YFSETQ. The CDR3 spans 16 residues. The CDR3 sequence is CASSFGAGDRRDTQYF. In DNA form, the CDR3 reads TGCGCCAGCAGCTTTGGGGCGGGAGACCGTCGGGATACGCAGTATTTT.

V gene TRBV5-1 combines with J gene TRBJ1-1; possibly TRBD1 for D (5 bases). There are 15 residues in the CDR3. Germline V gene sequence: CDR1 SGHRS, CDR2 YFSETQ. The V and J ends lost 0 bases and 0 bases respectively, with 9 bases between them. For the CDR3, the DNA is TGCGCCAGCAGCTTGGTCTCGGACATGAACACTGAAGCTTTCTTT. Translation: CASSLVSDMNTEAFF.

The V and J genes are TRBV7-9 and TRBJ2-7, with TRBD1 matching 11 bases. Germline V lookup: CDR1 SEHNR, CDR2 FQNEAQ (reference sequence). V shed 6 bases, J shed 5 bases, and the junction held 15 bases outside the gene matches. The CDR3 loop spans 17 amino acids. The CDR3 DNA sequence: TGTGCCAGCAGAGAGGACAGGGGGCAATCTCCCACTAACGAGCAGTACTTC. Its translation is CASREDRGQSPTNEQYF.

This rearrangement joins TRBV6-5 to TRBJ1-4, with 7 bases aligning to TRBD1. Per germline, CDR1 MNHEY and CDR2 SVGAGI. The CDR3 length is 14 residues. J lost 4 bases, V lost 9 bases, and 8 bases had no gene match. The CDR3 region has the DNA TGTGCCAGTCGAAGGACAGGATTTAATGAAAAACTGTTTTTT. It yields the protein CASRRTGFNEKLFF.

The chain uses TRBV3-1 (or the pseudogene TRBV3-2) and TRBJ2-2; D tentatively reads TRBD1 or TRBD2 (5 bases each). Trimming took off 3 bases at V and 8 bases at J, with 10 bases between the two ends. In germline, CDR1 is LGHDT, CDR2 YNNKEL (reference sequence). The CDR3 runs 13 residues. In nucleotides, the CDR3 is TGTGCCAGCAGCCAGGTGGGACCGGGGGAGCTGTTTTTT. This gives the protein CASSQVGPGELFF.

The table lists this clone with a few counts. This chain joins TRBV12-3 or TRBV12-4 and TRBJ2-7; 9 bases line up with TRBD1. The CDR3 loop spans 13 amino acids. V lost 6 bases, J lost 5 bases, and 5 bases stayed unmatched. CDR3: CASSRDREDEQYF. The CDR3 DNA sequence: TGTGCCAGCAGCCGGGACAGGGAGGACGAGCAGTACTTC.

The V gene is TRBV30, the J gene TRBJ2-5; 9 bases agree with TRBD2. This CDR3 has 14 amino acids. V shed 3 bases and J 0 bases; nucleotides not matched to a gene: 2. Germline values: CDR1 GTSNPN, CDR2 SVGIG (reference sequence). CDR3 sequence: CAWSGGGDQETQYF. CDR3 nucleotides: TGTGCCTGGAGCGGCGGGGGGGACCAAGAGACCCAGTACTTC. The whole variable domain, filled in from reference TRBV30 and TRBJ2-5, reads SQTIHQWPATLVQPVGSPLSLECTVEGTSNPNLYWYRQAAGRGLQLLFYSVGIGQISSEVPQNLSASRPQDRQFILSSKKLLLSDSGFYLCAWSGGGDQETQYFGPGTRLLVL.

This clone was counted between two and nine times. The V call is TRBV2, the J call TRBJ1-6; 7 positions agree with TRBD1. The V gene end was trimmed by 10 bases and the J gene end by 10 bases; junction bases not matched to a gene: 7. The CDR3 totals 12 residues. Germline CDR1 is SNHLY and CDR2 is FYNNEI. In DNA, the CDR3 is TGTGCCACCAGGGGGACGGGCTCACCCCTCCACTTT. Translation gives CATRGTGSPLHF.

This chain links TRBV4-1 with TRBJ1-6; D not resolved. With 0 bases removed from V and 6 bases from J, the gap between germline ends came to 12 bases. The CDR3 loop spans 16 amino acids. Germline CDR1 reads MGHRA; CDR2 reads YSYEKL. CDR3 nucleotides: TGCGCCAGCAGCCAAGATTGGTTACAGACTAATTCACCCCTCCACTTT. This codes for CASSQDWLQTNSPLHF.

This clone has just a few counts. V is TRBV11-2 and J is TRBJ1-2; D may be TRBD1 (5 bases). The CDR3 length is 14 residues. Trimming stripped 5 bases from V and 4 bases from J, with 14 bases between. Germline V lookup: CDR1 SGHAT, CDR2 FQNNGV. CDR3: CASSRAAGIYGYTF. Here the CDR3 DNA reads TGTGCCAGCAGCAGGGCGGCAGGGATCTATGGCTACACCTTC.

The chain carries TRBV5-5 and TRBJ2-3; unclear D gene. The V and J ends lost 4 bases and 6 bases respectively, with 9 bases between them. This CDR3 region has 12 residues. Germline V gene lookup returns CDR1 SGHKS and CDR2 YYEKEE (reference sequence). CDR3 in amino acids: CASSPFSDTQYF. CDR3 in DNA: TGTGCCAGCAGCCCCTTTTCGGATACGCAGTATTTT.

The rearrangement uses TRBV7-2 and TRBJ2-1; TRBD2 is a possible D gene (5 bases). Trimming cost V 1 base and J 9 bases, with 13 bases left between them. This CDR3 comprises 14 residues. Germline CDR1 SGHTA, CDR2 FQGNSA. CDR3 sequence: CASSLVSTSSEQFF. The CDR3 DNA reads TGTGCCAGCAGCTTAGTGTCCACTAGTTCTGAGCAGTTCTTC.

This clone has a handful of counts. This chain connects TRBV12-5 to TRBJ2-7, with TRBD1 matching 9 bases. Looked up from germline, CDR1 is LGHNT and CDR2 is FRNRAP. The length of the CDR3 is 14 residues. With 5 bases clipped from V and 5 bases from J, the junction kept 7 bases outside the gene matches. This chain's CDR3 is CASGAGDRDHEQYF. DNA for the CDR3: TGTGCTAGTGGTGCTGGGGACAGGGACCACGAGCAGTACTTC. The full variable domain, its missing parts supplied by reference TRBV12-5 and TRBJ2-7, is DARVTQTPRHKVTEMGQEVTMRCQPILGHNTVFWYRQTMMQGLELLAYFRNRAPLDDSGMPKDRFSAEMPDATLATLKIQPSEPRDSAVYFCASGAGDRDHEQYFGPGTRLTVT.

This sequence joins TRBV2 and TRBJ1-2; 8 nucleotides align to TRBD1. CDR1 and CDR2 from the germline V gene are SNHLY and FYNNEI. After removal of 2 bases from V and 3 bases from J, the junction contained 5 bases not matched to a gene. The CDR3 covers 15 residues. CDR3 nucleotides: TGTGCCAGCAGTGAAAGGGCAGGGGGCTACTATGGCTACACCTTC. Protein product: CASSERAGGYYGYTF.